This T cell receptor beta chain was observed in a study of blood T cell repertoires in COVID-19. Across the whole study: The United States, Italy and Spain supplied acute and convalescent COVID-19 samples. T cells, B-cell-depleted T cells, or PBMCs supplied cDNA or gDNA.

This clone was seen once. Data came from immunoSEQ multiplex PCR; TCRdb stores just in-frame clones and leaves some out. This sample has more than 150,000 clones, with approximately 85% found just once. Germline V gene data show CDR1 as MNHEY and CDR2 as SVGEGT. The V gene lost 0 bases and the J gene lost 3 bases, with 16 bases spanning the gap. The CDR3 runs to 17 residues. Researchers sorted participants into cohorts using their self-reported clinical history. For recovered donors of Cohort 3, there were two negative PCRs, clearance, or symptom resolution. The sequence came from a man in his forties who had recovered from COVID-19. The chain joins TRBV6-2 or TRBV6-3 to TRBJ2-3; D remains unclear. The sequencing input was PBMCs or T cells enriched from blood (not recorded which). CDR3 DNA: TGTGCCAGCAGTTACTCGAAGAGAACCCGGGTGACAGATACGCAGTATTTT. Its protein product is CASSYSKRTRVTDTQYF.